The 30 T cell receptor beta chains below all came from one sample that was sequenced in a study of shared clonotypes between healthy human individuals. Assay: immunoSEQ multiplex PCR; the TCRdb copy retains only in-frame clones and omits some. The sample comprises around 1.5 million clones, approximately 98% of which are singletons, and 0.4% to 0.55% rests with the top ten. Sequencing input: naive CD4+ T cells sorted from blood. This sample's subset: CD45RA+ positively selected. These receptors all come from a young man in good health.

J is TRBJ1-5 and V is TRBV19, with a tentative D call TRBD1 (6 bases). The CDR3 extends over 16 amino acids. Trimming left V 5 bases short and J 0 bases short, with 14 bases between. CDR1 is LNHDA and CDR2 is SQIVND in the germline V gene (reference sequence). As DNA, the CDR3 is TGTGCCAGTAGTTTCGGACAGTCGTATAGCAATCAGCCCCAGCATTTT. Translating it yields CASSFGQSYSNQPQHF.

Points on this clone: Other DNA sequences in the same sample also yield this CDR3. V and J are TRBV29-1 and TRBJ2-5; 8 bases agree with TRBD2. From germline, CDR1 is SQVTM and CDR2 ANQGSEA. V lost 5 bases and J lost 4; bases outside the gene matches: 0. The CDR3 is 11 amino acids. The CDR3 spells CSVLAGETQYF. CDR3 nucleotide sequence: TGCAGCGTTCTAGCGGGAGAGACCCAGTACTTC.

The V call is TRBV29-1, the J call TRBJ1-2; D is unclear. Deletions cut 4 bases from V and 3 bases from J, with 6 bases between. CDR1 and CDR2 from the germline V gene are SQVTM and ANQGSEA. There are 11 residues in the CDR3. The chain's CDR3 is CSVGGHYGYTF. As DNA, the CDR3 is TGCAGCGTTGGAGGACACTATGGCTACACCTTC.

The chain links TRBV6-1 to TRBJ1-1, with D perhaps matching TRBD1 (6 bases). Trimming shortened V by 6 bases and J by 4 bases, and 12 bases separated the two germline ends. This CDR3 region has 13 residues. The V gene's germline CDR1 is MNHNS and CDR2 SASEGT. CDR3 sequence reads: CASSPTGITEAFF. The CDR3 DNA is TGTGCCAGCAGCCCCACAGGGATCACTGAAGCTTTCTTT.

In its sample, this clone was seen once. The V and J genes are TRBV5-7 and TRBJ1-1, with D hard to call. TRBV5-7 is labeled an ORF, and its function is uncertain. The CDR3 length is 15 residues. The V and J ends lost 2 bases and 1 base respectively, with 12 bases between them. CDR3: CASSFSLWGNTEAFF. CDR3 DNA sequence: TGTGCCAGCAGCTTCAGCCTGTGGGGGAACACTGAAGCTTTCTTT.

The count of this clone is one. The rearrangement joins TRBV28 to TRBJ1-5; D remains ambiguous. The germline V gene encodes CDR1 MDHEN and CDR2 SYDVKM. The CDR3 is made up of 14 amino acids. Trimming shortened V by 3 bases and J by 11 bases, and 17 bases separated the two germline ends. The CDR3 bases are TGTGCCAGCAGTTTTAAGGGAGGGATCACGGCCCAGCATTTT. It encodes CASSFKGGITAQHF. The whole variable domain, remainder taken from reference TRBV28 and TRBJ1-5, is DVKVTQSSRYLVKRTGEKVFLECVQDMDHENMFWYRQDPGLGLRLIYFSYDVKMKEKGDIPEGYSVSREKKERFSLILESASTNQTSMYLCASSFKGGITAQHFGDGTRLSIL.

This chain joins TRBV2 and TRBJ2-3; D might be TRBD2 (6 bases). The CDR3 has 14 amino acids. Germline V gene data show CDR1 as SNHLY and CDR2 as FYNNEI. The germline V and J ends were trimmed by 7 bases and 2 bases, with 13 bases remaining between them. The CDR3 nucleotides read TGTGCCAGCACCACTAGCAAAAACACAGATACGCAGTATTTT. This codes for CASTTSKNTDTQYF.

V usage is TRBV10-3 and J usage is TRBJ1-1; 7 bases fit TRBD1. The CDR3 consists of 13 residues. Germline CDR1 is ENHRY and CDR2 is SYGVKD. Unmatched junction bases numbered 4, after V lost 8 bases and J lost 1 base. The CDR3 loop is CAIGGQTNTEAFF. Here the CDR3 DNA reads TGTGCCATCGGGGGACAGACGAACACTGAAGCTTTCTTT.

V is TRBV10-3 and J is TRBJ2-1, with D possibly TRBD2 on 6 matching bases. Germline values: CDR1 ENHRY, CDR2 SYGVKD. Trimming took 2 bases from V and 8 from J, leaving 7 bases between them. The CDR3 spans 12 residues. CDR3 residues: CAISEAGYEQFF. DNA for the CDR3: TGTGCCATCAGTGAGGCGGGGTATGAGCAGTTCTTC.

This clone is a singleton in its sample. The chain links TRBV5-1 to TRBJ2-5; TRBD2 matches 10 bases. Germline CDR1 is SGHRS and CDR2 is YFSETQ. This CDR3 spans 15 amino acids. The ends lost 1 base at V and 4 bases at J; junction bases unmatched: 4. The CDR3 DNA follows: TGCGCCAGCAGCTTGCGACTAGCGGGTCGAGAGACCCAGTACTTC. Translated: CASSLRLAGRETQYF.

The rearrangement joins TRBV6-6 to TRBJ1-2; D might be TRBD1 (5 bases). V lost 6 bases and J lost 4, with 18 bases in between. The CDR3 has 15 amino acids. Germline assignment: CDR1 MNHNY and CDR2 SVGAGI (reference sequence). CDR3 nucleotide sequence: TGTGCCAGCAGAGCTACAGGAGGCGAGGGCTATGGCTACACCTTC. It codes for CASRATGGEGYGYTF.

The V gene is TRBV5-6, the J gene TRBJ2-7; D is possibly TRBD1 or TRBD2 (5 bases each). V lost 1 base and J lost 4, with 12 bases in between. CDR1 SGHDT and CDR2 YYEEEE come from the germline V gene. This CDR3 contains 14 residues. The CDR3 spells CASSLPGPSYEQYF. CDR3 bases: TGTGCCAGCAGCTTGCCGGGACCTTCGTACGAGCAGTACTTC.

This sequence joins TRBV14 and TRBJ2-3; the D is unclear. The CDR3 has 11 residues. Germline V gives CDR1 SGHDN, CDR2 FVKESK. V was shortened by 0 bases and J by 7 bases, with 2 bases between the two germline ends. The CDR3 coding sequence is TGTGCCAGCAGCCAAGAGAATACGCAGTATTTT. Translated, it gives CASSQENTQYF.

This chain uses TRBV18 with TRBJ2-7; a weak D match, TRBD1 (5 bases). The CDR3 has 14 amino acids. The V end was cut by 2 bases, the J end by 6 bases, with 14 bases between. Germline V lookup: CDR1 KGHSH, CDR2 LQKENI. The CDR3 DNA reads TGTGCCAGCTCACCAAGGAATCCCAGGGTCGAGCAGTACTTC. It codes for CASSPRNPRVEQYF.

This chain connects TRBV6-1 to TRBJ1-1, with 7 bases that match TRBD1. The CDR3 has 13 amino acids. J gave up 8 bases and V 5 bases, and 8 bases lay outside the gene matches. Germline CDR1 is MNHNS and CDR2 is SASEGT. In DNA form, the CDR3 reads TGTGCCAGCAGTAAAACAGGGGAAGGCGAAGCTTTCTTT. This codes for CASSKTGEGEAFF.

CDR3: CASSVANPGGTGELFF. The CDR3 DNA reads as TGTGCCAGCAGCGTGGCCAACCCAGGGGGTACCGGGGAGCTGTTTTTT. The chain joins TRBV9 to TRBJ2-2, with 7 bases aligning to TRBD1. The CDR3 loop spans 16 amino acids. Germline V gives CDR1 SGDLS, CDR2 YYNGEE. With 2 bases clipped from V and 5 bases from J, the junction kept 9 bases outside the gene matches.

V usage is TRBV7-2 and J usage is TRBJ1-1, with 10 bases lining up with TRBD1. The V segment lost 5 bases and the J segment 7 bases; nucleotides outside the gene matches: 13. Germline V gene sequence: CDR1 SGHTA, CDR2 FQGNSA. CDR3 length: 16 amino acids. As DNA, the CDR3 is TGTGCCAGCAGCAGACGGACAGGGGGATCAACTCTTGAAGCTTTCTTT. It is translated as CASSRRTGGSTLEAFF.

V and J are TRBV9 and TRBJ1-5; no reliable D call. Germline lookup yields CDR1 SGDLS and CDR2 YYNGEE. The CDR3 is made up of 14 amino acids. Trimming removed 3 bases at V and 5 bases at J, with 12 bases between. CDR3 bases: TGTGCCAGCAGCGCCCGGCCCGGGGATCAGCCCCAGCATTTT. Translating gives CASSARPGDQPQHF.

The rearrangement uses TRBV29-1 and TRBJ2-1; no firm D call. This CDR3 region has 16 residues. V lost 0 bases, J lost 3 bases, and 15 bases lay in between. Germline assignment: CDR1 SQVTM and CDR2 ANQGSEA. Written as DNA, the CDR3 is TGCAGCGTTGAAGATCAAGCGACGAGGCGCTACAATGAGCAGTTCTTC. Its translation is CSVEDQATRRYNEQFF.

The chain recombines TRBV28 with TRBJ1-4; 10 nucleotides agree with TRBD1. The germline gives CDR1 MDHEN, CDR2 SYDVKM. The CDR3 extends over 18 amino acids. J lost 2 bases, V lost 3 bases, and 9 bases had no gene match. CDR3 in amino acids: CASSLPRDRGYTNEKLFF. The CDR3 region has the DNA TGTGCCAGCAGTTTGCCACGGGACAGGGGTTACACTAATGAAAAACTGTTTTTT.

The chain joins TRBV11-2 to TRBJ2-7, with D possibly matching TRBD2 (5 bases). The V end lost 5 bases, the J end lost 0 bases, and 11 bases lay between the germline ends. The CDR3 runs 14 residues. Germline CDR1 and CDR2: SGHAT and FQNNGV. DNA for the CDR3: TGTGCCAGCAGCCAAATACGGGGCTCCTACGAGCAGTACTTC. Translation: CASSQIRGSYEQYF.

This chain uses TRBV5-1 with TRBJ2-5; 8 bases map to TRBD2. There are 18 residues in the CDR3. With V trimmed by 0 bases and J by 0 bases, 10 bases remained unmatched. Germline V gene data show CDR1 as SGHRS and CDR2 as YFSETQ. CDR3: CASSLGAGTRVYQETQYF. Here the CDR3 DNA reads TGCGCCAGCAGCTTGGGGGCCGGGACTAGGGTCTACCAAGAGACCCAGTACTTC.

The genes are TRBV9 and TRBJ2-1; 14 bases agree with TRBD2. Germline-derived CDR1 and CDR2 are SGDLS and YYNGEE. The length of the CDR3 is 16 residues. V lost 3 bases to trimming and J lost 7 bases; unmatched junction nucleotides: 6. In nucleotides, the CDR3 is TGTGCCAGCAGCGGAGCGGGACTAGCGGGAGCGAATGAGCAGTTCTTC. Amino acid sequence: CASSGAGLAGANEQFF.

The chain combines TRBV12-2 with TRBJ2-3; TRBD2 was called by the table and not checked on the DNA. TRBV12-2 is designated a pseudogene. The CDR3 runs to 17 residues. This CDR3 is CASRLTGLAASTDTQYF. The CDR3 DNA is TGTGCAAGTCGCTTAACCGGACTAGCGGCTAGCACAGATACGCAGTATTTT.

This clone was seen just once. The rearrangement uses TRBV5-6 and TRBJ1-1; 11 nucleotides agree with TRBD1. Looked up from germline, CDR1 is SGHDT and CDR2 is YYEEEE. The CDR3 covers 16 residues. The ends lost 4 bases at V and 1 base at J; junction bases unmatched: 6. The CDR3 DNA follows: TGTGCCAGCAGCCGTTCCGGGACAGGGGGGAACACTGAAGCTTTCTTT. Translated: CASSRSGTGGNTEAFF.

V usage is TRBV9 and J usage is TRBJ2-7; 7 positions agree with TRBD2. The CDR3 has 13 amino acids. Germline V lookup: CDR1 SGDLS, CDR2 YYNGEE. V lost 4 bases to trimming and J lost 7 bases; unmatched junction nucleotides: 8. The CDR3: CASSPPRAGEQYF. The CDR3 DNA reads as TGTGCCAGCAGCCCCCCTAGAGCGGGGGAGCAGTACTTC.

This chain links TRBV7-9 with TRBJ2-1; weak D call: TRBD2 (5 bases). The V gene's germline CDR1 is SEHNR and CDR2 FQNEAQ (reference sequence). This CDR3 has 16 amino acids. Trimming pared 7 bases from V and 4 bases from J, leaving 20 bases between. The CDR3 region is CASIPRPAEAYNEQFF. Written as DNA, the CDR3 is TGTGCCAGCATACCTCGGCCGGCGGAGGCATACAATGAGCAGTTCTTC. Looking up the rest from reference TRBV7-9 and TRBJ2-1 gives the full variable domain: DTGVSQNPRHKITKRGQNVTFRCDPISEHNRLYWYRQTLGQGPEFLTYFQNEAQLEKSRLLSDRFSAERPKGSFSTLEIQRTEQGDSAMYLCASIPRPAEAYNEQFFGPGTRLTVL.

The CDR3 DNA is TGTGCCAGCAGTTCCCTCGGGGGGGGGACTAGGAATGAAAAACTGTTTTTT. It is translated as CASSSLGGGTRNEKLFF. V usage is TRBV28 and J usage is TRBJ1-4, with D possibly matching TRBD1 (5 bases). Germline V CDR1 and CDR2: MDHEN, SYDVKM. CDR3 length: 17 amino acids. Trimming took off 4 bases at V and 5 bases at J, with 20 bases between the two ends.

The chain is built from TRBV5-1 and TRBJ2-1, with 7 bases that match TRBD2. Looked up from germline, CDR1 is SGHRS and CDR2 is YFSETQ. The CDR3 runs 14 residues. After removal of 5 bases from V and 6 bases from J, the junction contained 8 bases not matched to a gene. This CDR3 is CASRATGGPNEQFF. The CDR3 DNA sequence: TGCGCCAGCAGAGCGACGGGAGGTCCCAATGAGCAGTTCTTC.

CDR3 bases: TGTGCCACCAGCGGCGACCGGGACAGGGAGAAGTACTTC. Amino acid sequence: CATSGDRDREKYF. The chain joins TRBV15 to TRBJ2-7, with TRBD1 identical over 9 bases. This CDR3 region has 13 residues. Germline loops: CDR1 LNHNV, CDR2 YYDKDF (reference sequence). V was pared by 5 bases and J by 11 bases, with 10 bases of the junction left unmatched. The full variable domain, its missing parts supplied by reference TRBV15 and TRBJ2-7, is DAMVIQNPRYQVTQFGKPVTLSCSQTLNHNVMYWYQQKSSQAPKLLFHYYDKDFNNEADTPDNFQSRRPNTSFCFLDIRSPGLGDTAMYLCATSGDRDREKYFGPGTRLTVT.